These T cell receptor beta chains were read from a single sample in a study of T-cell reconstitution after alpha-beta-depleted transplantation in children. TCRdb redid the calling of the PCR reads with MiXCR, one entry per CDR3 protein. Counted here are just under 550,000 distinct CDR3 sequences, 15% to 20% occurring once; the ten biggest clones make up about 3.1%. The source was PBMCs from the stem cell graft donor, collected from the stem cell graft. The origin of the receptors is a human donor who donated a stem cell graft to a child with acute lymphoblastic leukemia. Both conserved end residues are part of each CDR3. The order of the fields is CDR3 protein, CDR3 DNA, J gene, D gene, V gene, clone size. A D gene is named only where the DNA matches it firmly. Part of the rows lack a size; the others show once, few, many or a class for expanded clones.

CDR3aa: CSALRTGLSYTF
CDR3nt: TGCAGCGCTCTGAGGACAGGGCTGAGCTACACCTTC
j_gene: TRBJ1-2
d_gene: TRBD1
v_gene: TRBV29-1
abundance: few

CDR3aa: CASGLVREGLGLYNEQFF
CDR3nt: TGTGCTAGTGGTTTGGTACGGGAAGGTTTGGGTCTTTACAATGAGCAGTTCTTC
j_gene: TRBJ2-1
d_gene: .
v_gene: TRBV12-5
abundance: .

CDR3aa: CASSYDLRRTDGYTF
CDR3nt: TGCGCCAGCAGCTACGACCTCCGAAGGACAGATGGCTACACCTTC
j_gene: TRBJ1-2
d_gene: .
v_gene: TRBV5-1
abundance: few

CDR3aa: CASSLLKLAGGHNEQFF
CDR3nt: TGCGCCAGCAGCTTGCTAAAACTAGCGGGAGGCCACAATGAGCAGTTCTTC
j_gene: TRBJ2-1
d_gene: TRBD2
v_gene: TRBV5-1
abundance: few

CDR3aa: CSVEDTGGLNTEAFF
CDR3nt: TGCAGCGTTGAAGACACAGGGGGCTTGAACACTGAAGCTTTCTTT
j_gene: TRBJ1-1
d_gene: TRBD1
v_gene: TRBV29-1
abundance: few

CDR3aa: CSAREPGTGHEQYF
CDR3nt: TGCAGTGCTAGAGAGCCCGGGACAGGGCACGAGCAGTACTTC
j_gene: TRBJ2-7
d_gene: TRBD1
v_gene: TRBV20-1
abundance: few

CDR3aa: CASRNALERSSTDTQYF
CDR3nt: TGTGCCAGCAGGAACGCCCTAGAGCGGTCTAGCACAGATACGCAGTATTTT
j_gene: TRBJ2-3
d_gene: .
v_gene: TRBV27
abundance: few

CDR3aa: CASSFYGLAGLSGNEQFF
CDR3nt: TGTGCCAGCAGTTTCTATGGACTAGCGGGACTTTCTGGGAATGAGCAGTTCTTC
j_gene: TRBJ2-1
d_gene: TRBD2
v_gene: TRBV27
abundance: few

CDR3aa: CASYSNEAGEHYNEQFF
CDR3nt: TGCGCCAGCTACTCCAACGAGGCGGGAGAGCATTACAATGAGCAGTTCTTC
j_gene: TRBJ2-1
d_gene: TRBD2
v_gene: TRBV10-2
abundance: .

CDR3aa: CASKSGTGNTEAFF
CDR3nt: TGTGCCAGTAAGTCCGGGACAGGTAACACTGAAGCTTTCTTT
j_gene: TRBJ1-1
d_gene: TRBD1
v_gene: TRBV7-8
abundance: few

CDR3aa: CASSRGGFSYEQYF
CDR3nt: TGTGCCAGCAGCCGGGGGGGGTTCTCCTACGAGCAGTACTTC
j_gene: TRBJ2-7
d_gene: TRBD2
v_gene: TRBV12-3/TRBV12-4
abundance: .

CDR3aa: CASRRGLGYTF
CDR3nt: TGTGCCAGCAGGAGGGGGCTGGGCTACACCTTC
j_gene: TRBJ1-2
d_gene: TRBD1
v_gene: TRBV12-3/TRBV12-4
abundance: .

CDR3aa: CSAGGLAGPTDTQYF
CDR3nt: TGCAGCGCCGGCGGCCTAGCGGGGCCCACAGATACGCAGTATTTT
j_gene: TRBJ2-3
d_gene: TRBD2
v_gene: TRBV20-1
abundance: .

CDR3aa: CASGLENRGRGEQFF
CDR3nt: TGTGCTAGTGGTTTGGAAAACAGGGGCCGGGGTGAGCAGTTCTTC
j_gene: TRBJ2-1
d_gene: TRBD1
v_gene: TRBV12-5
abundance: .

CDR3aa: CASSSIAGRDEQFF
CDR3nt: TGTGCCAGCAGCTCCATCGCGGGCAGGGATGAGCAGTTCTTC
j_gene: TRBJ2-1
d_gene: .
v_gene: TRBV7-9
abundance: .